This T cell receptor beta chain was retrieved from a study of blood T cell repertoires in COVID-19. Study background: Samples of COVID-19 (acute and convalescent) were obtained from the United States, Italy and Spain. PBMCs, B-cell-depleted T cells, or T cells provided the cDNA or gDNA that made up the material.

As originally analysed: From reference gene primer amplification, estimates of nucleated cell counts were derived. TCRdb keeps only in-frame clones here, not all; method: immunoSEQ multiplex PCR. V and J calls and clone size are those listed in that table; D and trimming were worked out from the DNA. The sample has approximately 110,000 clones; roughly 75% are singletons. The CDR3 runs 15 residues. Looked up from germline, CDR1 is MDHEN and CDR2 is SYDVKM. Deletions cut 3 bases from V and 5 bases from J, with 11 bases between. The V and J genes are TRBV28 and TRBJ1-6; weak D call: TRBD1 (6 bases). The receptor was derived from a human donor in a cohort sampled during active or convalescent COVID-19. Sample: peripheral blood. This CDR3 is CASSFGDIDNSPLHF. The CDR3 coding sequence is TGTGCCAGCAGTTTTGGGGACATCGATAATTCACCCCTCCACTTT.